Below, 9 T cell receptor beta chains from the same sample are listed, as sequenced in a study of T cells in Graves' hyperthyroidism and ophthalmopathy. The TCR beta CDR3 regions underwent amplification using RNA transcripts as the source. HTBI primers were the set used in a first-round RT-PCR of the TCR CDR3. MiXCR was run by TCRdb on the multiplex PCR reads, yielding one entry per CDR3 protein. The data show some 760,000 distinct CDR3 sequences, 14% seen once. Input material: blood. The receptors stem from a woman aged 18-30 years with Graves' hyperthyroidism.

There are many counts of this clonotype. The V call is TRBV9, the J call TRBJ2-7; 7 bases match TRBD2. This CDR3 is built from 16 residues. V lost 4 bases to trimming and J lost 0 bases; unmatched junction nucleotides: 10. Per the germline V gene, CDR1 is SGDLS and CDR2 is YYNGEE. Here the CDR3 DNA reads TGTGCCAGCAGCCCCTCATATAGCGGGCCCTCCTACGAGCAGTACTTC. Encoded protein: CASSPSYSGPSYEQYF. The full variable domain, completed using reference TRBV9 and TRBJ2-7, is DSGVTQTPKHLITATGQRVTLRCSPRSGDLSVYWYQQSLDQGLQFLIQYYNGEERAKGNILERFSAQQFPDLHSELNLSSLELGDSALYFCASSPSYSGPSYEQYFGPGTRLTVT.

This clonotype was detected many times. This chain uses TRBV6-6 with TRBJ2-1, with D unclear. The V gene lost 2 bases and the J gene lost 9 bases, with 5 bases spanning the gap. The germline V gene has CDR1 MNHNY and CDR2 SVGAGI (reference sequence). The CDR3 length is 11 residues. CDR3 coding DNA: TGTGCCAGCAGTTACGGCAGTGAGCAGTTCTTC. This translates into CASSYGSEQFF.

This clonotype was counted many times. V and J are TRBV27 and TRBJ1-2; weak D call: TRBD1 (6 bases). Per germline, CDR1 MNHEY and CDR2 SMNVEV (reference sequence). Trimming removed 6 bases from V and 4 bases from J, with 18 bases in between. The CDR3 spans 15 residues. In nucleotides, the CDR3 is TGTGCCAGCAGCCTAGAGCGGGGGCTAGGCTATGGCTACACCTTC. This translates into CASSLERGLGYGYTF.

This clonotype was seen at least ten times. The chain joins TRBV7-9 to TRBJ2-7, with 10 bases fitting TRBD1. The junction had 4 bases not matched to a gene; V was cut back by 5 bases and J by 3 bases. CDR1 is SEHNR and CDR2 is FQNEAQ in the germline V gene (reference sequence). This CDR3 has 14 amino acids. CDR3 bases: TGTGCCAGCAGCCCGGACAGGGGGATCTACGAGCAGTACTTC. Translating gives CASSPDRGIYEQYF.

This clonotype was observed at least ten times. The J gene is TRBJ1-5, the V gene TRBV12-3 or TRBV12-4; D call uncertain. With 5 bases removed from V and 0 bases from J, the gap between germline ends came to 5 bases. The CDR3 consists of 13 residues. CDR3 region: CASSAFSNQPQHF. Here the CDR3 DNA reads TGTGCCAGCAGTGCTTTTAGCAATCAGCCCCAGCATTTT.

This clonotype was counted a few times. A read error may be the cause here, since a much bigger clone is one base away. This chain connects TRBV18 to TRBJ2-1; TRBD2 aligns across 8 bases. The germline V gene encodes CDR1 KGHSH and CDR2 LQKENI. The CDR3 runs 14 residues. The CDR3 here is CASGDTNSYNEQFF. For the CDR3, the DNA is TGTGCTAGCGGGGACACTAACTCCTACAATGAGCAGTTCTTC.

This clonotype appeared many times. The rearrangement uses TRBV12-3 or TRBV12-4 and TRBJ1-1; D may be TRBD1 (5 bases). Trimming shortened V by 2 bases and J by 2 bases, and 15 bases separated the two germline ends. The CDR3 is 16 residues long. The CDR3 DNA reads TGTGCCAGCAGTTTAAGTGGGGCGACTGGAAACACTGAAGCTTTCTTT. This encodes CASSLSGATGNTEAFF.

This clonotype appeared a few times. The rearrangement joins TRBV5-1 to TRBJ2-7, with 11 positions matching TRBD1. CDR1 SGHRS and CDR2 YFSETQ come from the germline V gene. The CDR3 loop spans 14 amino acids. V lost 0 bases and J lost 7; bases outside the gene matches: 3. CDR3 region: CASSLGDRGTEQYF. CDR3 DNA sequence: TGCGCCAGCAGCTTGGGGGACAGGGGGACGGAGCAGTACTTC.

The J gene is TRBJ1-1, the V gene TRBV6-1, with 9 bases matching TRBD1. The V gene end was trimmed by 7 bases and the J gene end by 7 bases; junction bases not matched to a gene: 7. Germline CDR1 MNHNS, CDR2 SASEGT. The CDR3 length is 13 residues. This chain's CDR3 is CASTGQGRDEAFF. The CDR3 DNA follows: TGTGCCAGCACAGGACAGGGGCGGGATGAAGCTTTCTTT.